A single sample gave rise to the 18 T cell receptor beta chains below, sequenced in a study of T cells after yellow fever vaccination. TCRdb redid the calling of the 5' RACE reads with MiXCR, one entry per CDR3 protein. The table has almost 600,000 distinct CDR3 sequences, roughly 14% seen once. The sample consisted of PBMCs, taken on the day of the yellow fever booster vaccination. These receptors were obtained from a man in his thirties or forties who received the YFV17D yellow fever vaccine.

This chain connects TRBV20-1 to TRBJ2-5, with 7 bases matching TRBD2. Germline V gene sequence: CDR1 DFQATT, CDR2 SNEGSKA (reference sequence). Losses at the gene ends were 6 bases for V and 3 bases for J; bases not matched to a gene: 13. The CDR3 has 15 residues. CDR3 region: CSATPSAGTEETQYF. CDR3 DNA: TGCAGTGCCACCCCCTCAGCGGGAACGGAAGAGACCCAGTACTTC.

The chain has TRBV2 and TRBJ2-7, with TRBD1 matching over 8 bases. Germline trimming cut 7 bases from V and 0 bases from J; bases unmatched to any gene: 5. The CDR3 contains 14 residues. Per the germline V gene, CDR1 is SNHLY and CDR2 is FYNNEI. CDR3 amino acids: CASMGDRTSYEQYF. CDR3 DNA sequence: TGTGCCAGCATGGGGGACAGGACCTCCTACGAGCAGTACTTC.

The chain combines TRBV7-9 with TRBJ2-1; a weak D match, TRBD2 (6 bases). Germline V lookup: CDR1 SEHNR, CDR2 FQNEAQ (reference sequence). The CDR3 totals 12 residues. Trimming cost V 5 bases and J 10 bases, with 12 bases left between them. CDR3 in DNA: TGTGCCAGCAGCAGACTAGTTGGGGAGCAGTTCTTC. Protein: CASSRLVGEQFF.

This chain connects TRBV10-2 to TRBJ2-6; TRBD1 aligns across 8 bases. J was trimmed by 0 bases and V by 5 bases; bases with no gene match: 3. Per the germline V gene, CDR1 is WSHSY and CDR2 is SAAADI. The CDR3 sequence is 16 residues long. This chain's CDR3 is CASSRQGFSGANVLTF. The CDR3 bases are TGCGCCAGCAGTCGACAGGGGTTCTCTGGGGCCAACGTCCTGACTTTC.

V is TRBV19 and J is TRBJ2-1, with 8 positions matching TRBD2. The J segment lost 7 bases and the V segment lost 1 base, leaving 9 bases of the junction unmatched. The CDR3 is made up of 16 amino acids. Per the germline V gene, CDR1 is LNHDA and CDR2 is SQIVND (reference sequence). DNA of the CDR3: TGTGCCAGTAGTATAGCAAGCGGGAGACGGGCGAATGAGCAGTTCTTC. It encodes CASSIASGRRANEQFF. Supplemented by reference TRBV19 and TRBJ2-1, the full variable domain reads DGGITQSPKYLFRKEGQNVTLSCEQNLNHDAMYWYRQDPGQGLRLIYYSQIVNDFQKGDIAEGYSVSREKKESFPLTVTSAQKNPTAFYLCASSIASGRRANEQFFGPGTRLTVL.

The chain links TRBV5-4 to TRBJ2-7; D is perhaps TRBD1 (6 bases). This CDR3 has 15 amino acids. The ends were cut back, 3 bases at V and 2 bases at J, with 15 bases in the middle. Germline V gene sequence: CDR1 SGHNT, CDR2 YYREEE (reference sequence). This chain's CDR3 is CASSYVSGTTYEQYF. For the CDR3, the DNA is TGTGCCAGCAGCTATGTAAGTGGGACAACCTACGAGCAGTACTTC.

This clonotype was observed a handful of times. The CDR3 coding sequence is TGTGCCAGCAGTCGACCCCCATCCATGTCCTACACCTTC. The encoded protein is CASSRPPSMSYTF. The rearrangement joins TRBV28 to TRBJ1-2, with no clear D. This CDR3 comprises 13 residues. Germline CDR1 and CDR2: MDHEN and SYDVKM. The ends were cut back, 5 bases at V and 10 bases at J, with 17 bases in the middle.

This clonotype was seen more than once but under ten times. The rearrangement uses TRBV20-1 and TRBJ1-6; 7 bases agree with TRBD1. Germline CDR1 is DFQATT and CDR2 is SNEGSKA (reference sequence). Unmatched junction bases numbered 3, after V lost 3 bases and J lost 10 bases. The CDR3 sequence is 12 residues long. The CDR3 reads CSASSRGSPLHF. Written as DNA, the CDR3 is TGCAGTGCTAGTAGCAGGGGGTCACCCCTCCACTTT.

This clonotype was seen a handful of times. The chain couples TRBV30 to TRBJ2-1, with D maybe TRBD2 (7 bases). With 5 bases removed from V and 4 bases from J, the gap between germline ends came to 18 bases. This CDR3 comprises 15 residues. Germline CDR1 is GTSNPN and CDR2 is SVGIG (reference sequence). The DNA for the CDR3 is TGTGCCTGGTGCCGGGGGGACAAGATATACAATGAGCAGTTCTTC. It encodes CAWCRGDKIYNEQFF.

The chain couples TRBV6-1 to TRBJ2-7; 8 nucleotides align to TRBD2. In germline, CDR1 is MNHNS, CDR2 SASEGT. The CDR3 has 13 amino acids. The V segment lost 3 bases and the J segment 6 bases; nucleotides outside the gene matches: 4. The CDR3 sequence is CASSEAGGGEQYF. DNA for the CDR3: TGTGCCAGCAGTGAGGCGGGAGGAGGCGAGCAGTACTTC.

In its sample, this clonotype was seen many times. V is TRBV19 and J is TRBJ2-1; D may be TRBD2 (5 bases). This CDR3 comprises 17 residues. Germline V gene sequence: CDR1 LNHDA, CDR2 SQIVND (reference sequence). The V gene lost 9 bases and the J gene lost 6 bases, with 27 bases spanning the gap. The CDR3 DNA follows: TGTGCCAGCCAAGAAGGGTGGTCGTCGGGGAAAAGCAATGAGCAGTTCTTC. It specifies CASQEGWSSGKSNEQFF.

The chain uses TRBV5-1 and TRBJ2-5, with TRBD2 matching 10 bases. V lost 4 bases and J lost 0; bases outside the gene matches: 6. This CDR3 has 16 amino acids. The germline CDR1 and CDR2 sequences are SGHRS and YFSETQ. The CDR3 is CASSTGTSANQETQYF. DNA for the CDR3: TGCGCCAGCAGCACGGGGACTAGCGCAAACCAAGAGACCCAGTACTTC.

The chain combines TRBV5-6 with TRBJ2-1, with 11 bases that match TRBD2. The CDR3 runs to 15 residues. Germline loops: CDR1 SGHDT, CDR2 YYEEEE. V lost 4 bases, J lost 7 bases, and 7 bases stayed unmatched. The CDR3 DNA reads as TGTGCCAGCAGCGGAACTAGCGGGAGTCGGAATGAGCAGTTCTTC. It specifies CASSGTSGSRNEQFF.

In its sample, this clonotype was seen a few times. The chain couples TRBV6-1 to TRBJ1-1; 9 bases are a match to TRBD1. V lost 6 bases to trimming and J lost 0 bases; unmatched junction nucleotides: 2. This CDR3 comprises 14 residues. Germline V gives CDR1 MNHNS, CDR2 SASEGT. Here the CDR3 DNA reads TGTGCCAGCAGAGGACAGGGGATGAACACTGAAGCTTTCTTT. As protein: CASRGQGMNTEAFF.

J is TRBJ2-2 and V is TRBV12-5, with D uncertain. V was cut by 3 bases and J by 1 base, with 3 bases left in between. Per the germline V gene, CDR1 is LGHNT and CDR2 is FRNRAP. There are 13 residues in the CDR3. CDR3 bases: TGTGCTAGTGGTTTAAAGAACACCGGGGAGCTGTTTTTT. Translating it yields CASGLKNTGELFF.

This clonotype was found a few times. In DNA, the CDR3 is TGTGCCAGTAGTACTCTCACCGGGACTAGCGTTGGTGATACGCAGTATTTT. Protein product: CASSTLTGTSVGDTQYF. The chain is built from TRBV19 and TRBJ2-3, with 10 bases fitting TRBD2. Germline CDR1 is LNHDA and CDR2 is SQIVND (reference sequence). Unmatched junction bases numbered 13, after V lost 4 bases and J lost 6 bases. CDR3 length equals 17 residues. Complete variable domain (other parts from reference TRBV19 and TRBJ2-3): DGGITQSPKYLFRKEGQNVTLSCEQNLNHDAMYWYRQDPGQGLRLIYYSQIVNDFQKGDIAEGYSVSREKKESFPLTVTSAQKNPTAFYLCASSTLTGTSVGDTQYFGPGTRLTVL.

The chain couples TRBV12-3 or TRBV12-4 to TRBJ2-5; the match to TRBD2 covers 12 bases. The CDR3 runs 14 residues. J lost 4 bases, V lost 11 bases, and 8 bases had no gene match. In nucleotides, the CDR3 is TGTGCCGGGACGCCTAGCGGGAGGGGAGAGACCCAGTACTTC. Encoded protein: CAGTPSGRGETQYF.

This clonotype showed up just a few times. The V and J genes are TRBV18 and TRBJ2-5; D is possibly TRBD1 or TRBD2 (5 bases each). V was pared by 6 bases and J by 1 base, with 21 bases between. CDR3 size: 17 residues. Germline lookup yields CDR1 KGHSH and CDR2 LQKENI. DNA for the CDR3: TGTGCCAGCTCCCCCGTCCAAGGCCGGGACGGCCAAGAGACCCAGTACTTC. Its protein is CASSPVQGRDGQETQYF.